This paragraph covers one T cell receptor (beta chain) sequence. J was trimmed by 1 base and V by 5 bases; bases with no gene match: 12. CDR1 and CDR2 from the germline V gene are SGHNT and YYREEE (reference sequence). This CDR3 spans 19 amino acids. Seattle patient enrollment occurred during active infection, with longitudinal follow-up thereafter. These data are taken from a study of blood T cell repertoires in COVID-19. Overall study: In each case, the material was cDNA or gDNA derived from T cells, B-cell-depleted T cells, or PBMCs.

The method was immunoSEQ multiplex PCR; TCRdb's version includes in-frame clones alone and lacks a portion of them. The table lists about 150,000 clones, about 80% of them singletons, with 9.5% to 13% in the top ten. V gene TRBV5-4 combines with J gene TRBJ2-2; 12 positions match TRBD1. Sequencing was done on a sample of peripheral blood. The receptor was isolated from a woman in her sixties with COVID-19, enrolled during active disease. The CDR3: CASSLKPGQGARNTGELFF. DNA for the CDR3: TGTGCCAGCAGTCTTAAACCGGGACAGGGGGCACGGAACACCGGGGAGCTGTTTTTT.